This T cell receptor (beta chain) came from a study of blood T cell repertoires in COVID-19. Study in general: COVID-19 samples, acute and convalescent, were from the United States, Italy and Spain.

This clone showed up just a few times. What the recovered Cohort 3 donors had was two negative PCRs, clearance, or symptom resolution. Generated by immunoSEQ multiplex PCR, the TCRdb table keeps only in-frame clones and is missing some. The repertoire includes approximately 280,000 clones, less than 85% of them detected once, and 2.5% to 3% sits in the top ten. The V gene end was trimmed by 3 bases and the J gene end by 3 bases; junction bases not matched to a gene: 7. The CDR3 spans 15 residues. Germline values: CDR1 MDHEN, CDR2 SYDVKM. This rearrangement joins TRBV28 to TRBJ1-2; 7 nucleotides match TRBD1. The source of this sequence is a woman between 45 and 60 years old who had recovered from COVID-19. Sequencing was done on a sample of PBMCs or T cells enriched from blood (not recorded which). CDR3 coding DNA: TGTGCCAGCAGTTTGTTAGGGCAGGGGGACTATGGCTACACCTTC. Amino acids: CASSLLGQGDYGYTF.